This T cell receptor beta chain was profiled in a study of blood T cell repertoires in COVID-19. Study details: Some COVID-19 samples were acute and others convalescent; all came from the United States, Italy and Spain.

Between the trimmed V and J ends, which lost 4 bases and 8 bases, there was a span of 18 bases. Germline CDR1 reads SGHNT; CDR2 reads YYREEE (reference sequence). The CDR3 contains 14 residues. The authors' processing: Amplification from reference gene primers served as the basis for estimated nucleated cell counts. Data came from immunoSEQ multiplex PCR; TCRdb stores just in-frame clones and leaves some out. For V, J and clone size, that table is used; D and trimming come from the DNA. The data contain over 60,000 clones, 70% to 90% of them seen just once; the ten biggest clones take up roughly 2.6%.

This sequence joins TRBV5-4 and TRBJ1-2, with D tentatively TRBD1 (5 bases). This TCR was recovered from a man between 65 and 80 years old with active or convalescent COVID-19. Sequencing was carried out using peripheral blood. This chain's CDR3 is CASSPPFGGGGYTF. In DNA, the CDR3 is TGTGCCAGCAGCCCCCCCTTTGGGGGAGGGGGCTACACCTTC.